This entry lists 27 T cell receptor beta chains sequenced from one sample in a study of blood T cell repertoires in COVID-19. The table came from immunoSEQ multiplex PCR; TCRdb's copy has only in-frame clones and leaves some out. The sample includes over 100,000 clones, approximately 89% of them seen just once. The sample comprised peripheral blood. These receptors all come from a woman in her sixties or seventies with COVID-19, enrolled during active disease.

J is TRBJ1-1 and V is TRBV29-1, with D unclear. Germline V CDR1 and CDR2: SQVTM, ANQGSEA. V gave up 5 bases and J gave up 1 base, with 14 bases separating them. The CDR3 consists of 14 residues. CDR3 in amino acids: CSVSRSGPNTEAFF. The CDR3 DNA sequence: TGCAGCGTTTCGCGGTCCGGCCCGAACACTGAAGCTTTCTTT.

The CDR3 is CASSSEGVLDNSYEQYF. In DNA, the CDR3 is TGTGCCAGCAGCTCCGAGGGGGTTTTGGACAATTCCTACGAGCAGTACTTC. The chain carries TRBV7-2 and TRBJ2-7; tentative D call: TRBD1 (6 bases). Germline V gene lookup returns CDR1 SGHTA and CDR2 FQGNSA. This CDR3 has 17 residues. V gave up 4 bases and J gave up 1 base, with 20 bases separating them.

This sequence joins TRBV28 and TRBJ2-2; D may be TRBD2 (5 bases). The CDR3 extends over 18 amino acids. V was clipped by 4 bases and J by 3 bases, with 21 bases between them. Germline CDR1 MDHEN, CDR2 SYDVKM. As DNA, the CDR3 is TGTGCCAGCAGTTCGGACGTAAAGCGGTTATACTACACCGGGGAGCTGTTTTTT. Translated, it gives CASSSDVKRLYYTGELFF.

The V call is TRBV6-5, the J call TRBJ1-2; unclear D gene. Germline-derived CDR1 and CDR2 are MNHEY and SVGAGI. V was shortened by 5 bases and J by 0 bases, with 10 bases between the two germline ends. The CDR3 loop spans 14 amino acids. The CDR3 loop reads CASSPPLANYGYTF. Written as DNA, the CDR3 is TGTGCCAGCAGTCCCCCGTTAGCTAACTATGGCTACACCTTC.

The V gene is TRBV28, the J gene TRBJ1-2; 7 bases map to TRBD1. V lost 6 bases to trimming and J lost 2 bases; unmatched junction nucleotides: 18. The CDR3 consists of 18 residues. CDR1 and CDR2 (germline): MDHEN, SYDVKM. The CDR3 DNA reads as TGTGCCAGCAGCACCCGAACCAGGACCCGACAGGGAAACTATGGCTACACCTTC. This sequence encodes CASSTRTRTRQGNYGYTF.

The table lists this clone with a count of one. The rearrangement uses TRBV2 and TRBJ1-2, with TRBD1 identical over 7 bases. Germline V gene sequence: CDR1 SNHLY, CDR2 FYNNEI. V trimming: 4 bases; J trimming: 8 bases; junction bases outside the gene matches: 13. This CDR3 has 15 amino acids. The CDR3 nucleotides read TGTGCCAGCAGTGGTGCGGGACAGAGTAAGATAGGCTACACCTTC. Translated, it gives CASSGAGQSKIGYTF.

CDR3 nucleotide sequence: TGCGCCAGCAGCCTCGCTCCACCCACAGGTTCCCCGGGCTACAATGAGCAGTTCTTC. This codes for CASSLAPPTGSPGYNEQFF. V is TRBV5-1 and J is TRBJ2-1; tentatively, D is TRBD1 (5 bases). CDR1 is SGHRS and CDR2 is YFSETQ in the germline V gene. V gave up 4 bases and J gave up 3 bases, with 26 bases separating them. The CDR3 consists of 19 residues.

The chain employs TRBV4-1 and TRBJ1-6; a possible D gene is TRBD1 (6 bases). Germline V CDR1 and CDR2: MGHRA, YSYEKL. V shed 1 base and J shed 7 bases, with 11 bases lying between them. This CDR3 has 15 amino acids. The CDR3 spells CASSQGTAANSPLHF. The CDR3 bases are TGCGCCAGCAGCCAAGGGACAGCGGCAAATTCACCCCTCCACTTT.

The chain carries TRBV2 and TRBJ2-7, with 8 nucleotides matching TRBD2. V dropped 3 bases and J dropped 3; count of bases not matched to a gene: 4. Germline V gene lookup returns CDR1 SNHLY and CDR2 FYNNEI. CDR3 length: 14 residues. In DNA, the CDR3 is TGTGCCAGCAGTGATGAGGCGGGGGGCTACGAGCAGTACTTC. Protein: CASSDEAGGYEQYF.

CDR3 sequence: CASSQWGLAGTEGELFF. DNA of the CDR3: TGTGCCAGCAGCCAGTGGGGGCTAGCGGGGACAGAAGGGGAGCTGTTTTTT. The genes are TRBV3-1 (or the pseudogene TRBV3-2) and TRBJ2-2; TRBD2 agrees at 9 bases. This CDR3 contains 17 residues. Trimming at V came to 3 bases and at J to 8 bases, leaving 13 bases not matched to a gene. CDR1 and CDR2 (germline): LGHDT, YNNKEL (reference sequence).

This chain uses TRBV20-1 with TRBJ1-6, with D possibly TRBD1 on 6 matching bases. The CDR3 is made up of 11 amino acids. In germline, CDR1 is DFQATT, CDR2 SNEGSKA (reference sequence). Trimming took 6 bases from V and 11 from J, leaving 11 bases between them. The CDR3 DNA reads as TGCAGTGCCCAACAGGGCCCACCCCTCCACTTT. Translation gives CSAQQGPPLHF.

The rearrangement joins TRBV5-1 to TRBJ1-2, with D unclear. The CDR3 spans 12 residues. The V gene's germline CDR1 is SGHRS and CDR2 YFSETQ. With 5 bases removed from V and 0 bases from J, the gap between germline ends came to 5 bases. CDR3 in amino acids: CASSGANYGYTF. The CDR3 DNA is TGCGCCAGCAGTGGAGCTAACTATGGCTACACCTTC.

The chain is built from TRBV5-4 and TRBJ2-3; D not resolved. The V end lost 0 bases, the J end lost 4 bases, and 3 bases lay between the germline ends. CDR1 is SGHNT and CDR2 is YYREEE in the germline V gene (reference sequence). The CDR3 extends over 12 amino acids. CDR3 region: CASSLVSDTQYF. In DNA form, the CDR3 reads TGTGCCAGCAGCTTGGTCTCAGATACGCAGTATTTT.

This chain connects TRBV5-6 to TRBJ1-2, with 7 bases fitting TRBD1. The CDR3 has 13 residues. CDR1 and CDR2 from the germline V gene are SGHDT and YYEEEE. The trim removed 1 base at V and 10 bases at J, leaving 7 bases unmatched. CDR3 bases: TGTGCCAGCAGCTTGCGGGGGACAGAATTCTACACCTTC. Translation: CASSLRGTEFYTF. Using reference TRBV5-6 and TRBJ1-2 for the parts outside the CDR3, the full variable domain is DAGVTQSPTHLIKTRGQQVTLRCSPKSGHDTVSWYQQALGQGPQFIFQYYEEEERQRGNFPDRFSGHQFPNYSSELNVNALLLGDSALYLCASSLRGTEFYTFGSGTRLTVV.

In its sample, this clone was seen once. The rearrangement joins TRBV5-6 to TRBJ1-3; D gene unclear. The V gene's germline CDR1 is SGHDT and CDR2 YYEEEE. The V gene lost 2 bases and the J gene lost 4 bases, with 10 bases spanning the gap. This CDR3 has 14 amino acids. In DNA form, the CDR3 reads TGTGCCAGCAGCTTTTGGGAGAGGGGAAACACCATATATTTT. The encoded protein is CASSFWERGNTIYF. The full variable domain, its missing parts supplied by reference TRBV5-6 and TRBJ1-3, is DAGVTQSPTHLIKTRGQQVTLRCSPKSGHDTVSWYQQALGQGPQFIFQYYEEEERQRGNFPDRFSGHQFPNYSSELNVNALLLGDSALYLCASSFWERGNTIYFGEGSWLTVV.

For the CDR3, the DNA is TGTGCCAGCAGCTTAGCGCTGGGACAGGGGGAAGAGACCCAGTACTTC. This sequence encodes CASSLALGQGEETQYF. This chain connects TRBV7-2 to TRBJ2-5, with 11 bases fitting TRBD1. There are 16 residues in the CDR3. V shed 0 bases and J 3 bases; nucleotides not matched to a gene: 3. Germline V gives CDR1 SGHTA, CDR2 FQGNSA.

CDR3 loop: CASSATGQETQYF. CDR3 sequence (DNA): TGCGCCAGCAGCGCGACGGGACAAGAGACCCAGTACTTC. V gene TRBV5-1 combines with J gene TRBJ2-5; TRBD2 is a possible D gene (5 bases). With 4 bases removed from V and 2 bases from J, the gap between germline ends came to 9 bases. Germline V CDR1 and CDR2: SGHRS, YFSETQ. The CDR3 is 13 amino acids.

This chain links TRBV2 with TRBJ2-1; 11 bases map to TRBD2. Germline V gene data show CDR1 as SNHLY and CDR2 as FYNNEI. J was trimmed by 5 bases and V by 4 bases; bases with no gene match: 19. The CDR3 is 20 residues long. The CDR3 here is CASSAKLAGATTRRNNEQFF. The CDR3, as DNA: TGTGCCAGCAGTGCCAAACTAGCGGGGGCTACGACACGGCGGAACAATGAGCAGTTCTTC.

This CDR3 is CASTHRGVNYGYTF. Here the CDR3 DNA reads TGTGCCAGTACCCACCGAGGCGTGAACTATGGCTACACCTTC. The J gene is TRBJ1-2, the V gene TRBV19, with D unresolved. Trimming cost V 7 bases and J 2 bases, with 14 bases left between them. Looked up from germline, CDR1 is LNHDA and CDR2 is SQIVND (reference sequence). The CDR3 loop spans 14 amino acids.

The chain uses TRBV23-1 and TRBJ1-6; D unresolved. TRBV23-1 is labeled an ORF, and its function is uncertain. V shed 5 bases and J shed 0 bases, with 5 bases lying between them. The CDR3 has 14 residues. The CDR3 DNA follows: TGCGCCAGCAGTGCTACCTCCTATAATTCACCCCTCCACTTT. Translated: CASSATSYNSPLHF.

The CDR3 DNA follows: TGTGCCAGTAGTGCCCCTGCTAGCGGGGGCGGGAATGAGCAGTTCTTC. Protein: CASSAPASGGGNEQFF. The rearrangement joins TRBV19 to TRBJ2-1; 10 bases align to TRBD2. The CDR3 sequence is 16 residues long. CDR1 is LNHDA, CDR2 SQIVND, per germline (reference sequence). J gave up 7 bases and V 5 bases, and 11 bases lay outside the gene matches.

This clone is a singleton in its sample. The gene calls are TRBV5-6 and TRBJ2-1, with D uncertain. Trimming stripped 5 bases from V and 1 base from J, with 19 bases between. Germline-derived CDR1 and CDR2 are SGHDT and YYEEEE. The CDR3 extends over 17 amino acids. The CDR3 reads CASRVRPGASSYNEQFF. The CDR3 bases are TGTGCCAGCAGAGTTAGACCAGGCGCATCGTCCTACAATGAGCAGTTCTTC.

The chain couples TRBV7-9 to TRBJ1-1, with 8 positions matching TRBD1. CDR3 length equals 14 residues. The germline V gene encodes CDR1 SEHNR and CDR2 FQNEAQ (reference sequence). Germline trimming cut 4 bases from V and 5 bases from J; bases unmatched to any gene: 6. Here the CDR3 DNA reads TGTGCCAGCAGCTCCGGACAGGGAGAAACTGAAGCTTTCTTT. Its protein is CASSSGQGETEAFF.

The V call is TRBV28, the J call TRBJ1-2, with 9 nucleotides matching TRBD1. Germline V CDR1 and CDR2: MDHEN, SYDVKM. The CDR3 totals 16 residues. The V gene end was trimmed by 8 bases and the J gene end by 3 bases; junction bases not matched to a gene: 13. The CDR3 loop reads CASVPGTGRGHYGYTF. DNA for the CDR3: TGTGCCAGCGTCCCTGGGACAGGGAGGGGTCACTATGGCTACACCTTC.

This clone has only a few counts. This chain joins TRBV21-1 and TRBJ1-1; TRBD1 was called by the table and not checked on the DNA. TRBV21-1 is classified as a pseudogene. The CDR3 is 13 residues long. The CDR3 coding sequence is TGTGCCAGCAGCAAAGGACAGTTTTCGGAAGCTTTCTTT. Its protein is CASSKGQFSEAFF.

This chain links TRBV4-2 with TRBJ1-3; D is possibly TRBD1 (5 bases). The CDR3 runs to 18 residues. Germline assignment: CDR1 LGHNA and CDR2 YNFKEQ. V shed 0 bases and J shed 4 bases, with 19 bases lying between them. The CDR3 DNA reads as TGTGCCAGCAGCCAAGAAGGTCCAGGGAATCGTCGGGGAAACACCATATATTTT. This encodes CASSQEGPGNRRGNTIYF.

For the CDR3, the DNA is TGTGCCAGCAGGGGGCCTTATAATTCACCCCTCCACTTT. It codes for CASRGPYNSPLHF. J is TRBJ1-6 and V is TRBV28; a weak D match, TRBD1 (5 bases). Trimming stripped 6 bases from V and 4 bases from J, with 7 bases between. Germline loops: CDR1 MDHEN, CDR2 SYDVKM. This CDR3 comprises 13 residues.